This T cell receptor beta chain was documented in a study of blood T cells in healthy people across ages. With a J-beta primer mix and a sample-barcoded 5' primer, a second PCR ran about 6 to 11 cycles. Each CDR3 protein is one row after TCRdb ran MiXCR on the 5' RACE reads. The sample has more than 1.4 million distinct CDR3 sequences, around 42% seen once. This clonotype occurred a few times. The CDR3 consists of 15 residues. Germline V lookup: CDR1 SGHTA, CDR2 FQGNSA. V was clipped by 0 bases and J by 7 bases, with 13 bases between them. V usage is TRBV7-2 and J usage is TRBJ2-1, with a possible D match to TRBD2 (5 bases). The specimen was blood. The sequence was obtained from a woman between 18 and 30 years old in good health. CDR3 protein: CASSLAGVRINEQFF. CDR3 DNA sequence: TGTGCCAGCAGCTTAGCGGGAGTGAGGATAAATGAGCAGTTCTTC.